This T cell receptor (beta chain) was recovered during a study of blood T cell repertoires in COVID-19. This CDR3 is 15 amino acids long. The trim removed 6 bases at V and 1 base at J, leaving 6 bases unmatched. Germline V CDR1 and CDR2: LNHDA, SQIVND (reference sequence). Sequenced by immunoSEQ multiplex PCR; TCRdb stores in-frame clones only, minus some. This table has around 84,000 clones, about 85% appearing once. Sequencing was performed on peripheral blood. This sequence originates from an older man with active or convalescent COVID-19. The chain uses TRBV19 and TRBJ1-3; 7 bases map to TRBD1. CDR3 region: CASRTSQGSGNTIYF. DNA of the CDR3: TGTGCCAGTAGAACCTCACAGGGGTCTGGAAACACCATATATTTT.